Here is one T cell receptor beta chain with its context. Its antigen is unidentified. Compared with germline, one end of the junction differs, possibly owing to a read error. The data derive from a study of T-cell reconstitution after alpha-beta-depleted transplantation in children. The authors prepared the TCRbeta library with unique molecular identifiers. Using its own MiXCR run on the PCR reads, TCRdb lists one record per CDR3 protein. The sample includes approximately 1,000,000 distinct CDR3 sequences, roughly 31% of them seen just once. Germline CDR1 reads SQVTM; CDR2 reads ANQGSEA. This CDR3 comprises 10 residues. Study-wide points: Some patients' high day-60 TCRbeta diversity was attributed to recipient cells surviving conditioning. Several hundred expanded graft clones reportedly gave rise to the alpha-beta T cells present about two months after transplant. T-cell numbers and diversity one year post-transplant derived largely from freshly generated T cells.

This sequence originates from a boy in the first two years of life who had a stem cell transplant for SCID, so the T cells may come from the graft donor. The genes are TRBV29-1 and TRBJ2-3; D not resolved. The sample consisted of PBMCs, mostly from graft donor cells, taken 360 days after TCRalphabeta/CD19-depleted stem cell transplant. The CDR3: CSVEDVQENF. The CDR3 DNA is TGCAGCGTTGAGGACGTCCAGGAAAATTTT.